Below are 20 T cell receptor beta chains sequenced from a single sample in a study of blood T cells in healthy people across ages. Combining a sample-barcoded 5' primer with a J-beta primer mix, a second PCR ran for 7 to 11 cycles. One entry per CDR3 protein, called by TCRdb with MiXCR from the 5' RACE reads. In the table there are about 1.1 million distinct CDR3 sequences, more than 30% of which are singletons. Sequencing used blood. These receptors came from a man aged 18 to 35 in good health.

This clonotype was picked up many times. The CDR3 DNA sequence: TGCGCCAGCAGCCAAGGACAAATGGGCTCCTACGAGCAGTACTTC. The encoded protein is CASSQGQMGSYEQYF. The chain recombines TRBV5-1 with TRBJ2-7; maybe TRBD1 (5 bases). CDR1 is SGHRS and CDR2 is YFSETQ in the germline V gene. The CDR3 has 15 residues. With 4 bases removed from V and 0 bases from J, the gap between germline ends came to 14 bases.

The chain recombines TRBV4-1 with TRBJ2-5; 13 nucleotides match TRBD2. Germline assignment: CDR1 MGHRA and CDR2 YSYEKL. V was clipped by 3 bases and J by 1 base; unmatched bases: 8. This CDR3 spans 18 amino acids. CDR3 residues: CASSHPRLAGGSQETQYF. CDR3 sequence (DNA): TGCGCCAGCAGCCACCCCAGACTAGCGGGGGGTTCCCAAGAGACCCAGTACTTC.

J is TRBJ1-5 and V is TRBV12-3 or TRBV12-4; D not certain. The CDR3 length is 13 residues. V was shortened by 2 bases and J by 5 bases, with 7 bases between the two germline ends. CDR3 sequence (DNA): TGTGCCAGCAGTTTATTCATTCATCAGCCCCAGCATTTT. This encodes CASSLFIHQPQHF.

In its sample, this clonotype was seen a few times. The genes are TRBV9 and TRBJ2-2, with 7 bases lining up with TRBD1. The CDR3 sequence is 16 residues long. V trimming: 4 bases; J trimming: 2 bases; junction bases outside the gene matches: 8. Germline assignment: CDR1 SGDLS and CDR2 YYNGEE. The CDR3 sequence: CASSSPTGVNTGELFF. The CDR3 DNA follows: TGTGCCAGCAGCTCACCCACAGGGGTTAACACCGGGGAGCTGTTTTTT.

The table lists this clonotype with a few counts. The V and J genes are TRBV4-1 and TRBJ2-7; 10 positions agree with TRBD2. The CDR3 loop spans 18 amino acids. Germline CDR1 and CDR2: MGHRA and YSYEKL. V lost 0 bases and J lost 7; bases outside the gene matches: 15. The CDR3 is CASSQDTPGLATYNEQYF. The CDR3 DNA reads TGCGCCAGCAGCCAAGATACCCCGGGACTAGCGACCTACAATGAGCAGTACTTC.

The chain carries TRBV19 and TRBJ1-2; TRBD1 is a possible D gene (6 bases). The CDR3 length is 14 residues. V gave up 3 bases and J gave up 2 bases, with 10 bases separating them. Germline lookup yields CDR1 LNHDA and CDR2 SQIVND (reference sequence). CDR3 bases: TGTGCCAGTAGTATCCGGACAGAAAACTATGGCTACACCTTC. As protein: CASSIRTENYGYTF.

The sample holds a few counts of this clonotype. V is TRBV20-1 and J is TRBJ2-5, with 12 bases matching TRBD2. Unmatched junction bases numbered 7, after V lost 0 bases and J lost 5 bases. Germline V gene lookup returns CDR1 DFQATT and CDR2 SNEGSKA (reference sequence). This CDR3 spans 16 amino acids. The chain's CDR3 is CSARDRLAGGRETQYF. In DNA form, the CDR3 reads TGCAGTGCTAGAGATCGCCTAGCGGGGGGGCGGGAGACCCAGTACTTC.

This clonotype came up a few times. V usage is TRBV9 and J usage is TRBJ2-3, with 8 nucleotides matching TRBD2. The germline gives CDR1 SGDLS, CDR2 YYNGEE. V lost 4 bases, J lost 3 bases, and 10 bases stayed unmatched. CDR3 length equals 16 residues. The CDR3 reads CASSPPLAGLTDTQYF. The CDR3 coding sequence is TGTGCCAGCAGCCCACCTTTAGCGGGGCTTACAGATACGCAGTATTTT.

The chain couples TRBV7-9 to TRBJ1-1; D gene uncertain. CDR3 length: 14 amino acids. CDR1 and CDR2 (germline): SEHNR, FQNEAQ (reference sequence). Trimming cost V 0 bases and J 4 bases, with 9 bases left between them. The CDR3 loop is CASSLAFLSTEAFF. The DNA for the CDR3 is TGTGCCAGCAGCTTAGCTTTCCTGAGCACTGAAGCTTTCTTT. The variable domain in full, completed from reference TRBV7-9 and TRBJ1-1, reads DTGVSQNPRHKITKRGQNVTFRCDPISEHNRLYWYRQTLGQGPEFLTYFQNEAQLEKSRLLSDRFSAERPKGSFSTLEIQRTEQGDSAMYLCASSLAFLSTEAFFGQGTRLTVV.

The V gene is TRBV20-1, the J gene TRBJ1-2; D is perhaps TRBD1 (6 bases). V was clipped by 6 bases and J by 2 bases, with 13 bases between them. Germline CDR1 reads DFQATT; CDR2 reads SNEGSKA (reference sequence). This CDR3 comprises 13 residues. The CDR3 loop is CSAPLTGNYGYTF. The CDR3 coding sequence is TGCAGTGCCCCTCTTACAGGGAACTATGGCTACACCTTC.

The chain links TRBV20-1 to TRBJ1-6, with 7 positions matching TRBD1. The germline gives CDR1 DFQATT, CDR2 SNEGSKA (reference sequence). V shed 6 bases and J 8 bases; nucleotides not matched to a gene: 1. The CDR3 loop spans 11 amino acids. CDR3 bases: TGCAGTGCCAGGGGGGATTCACCCCTCCACTTT. Protein sequence: CSARGDSPLHF.

This clonotype was observed a few times. This chain links TRBV7-6 with TRBJ2-1, with 7 positions matching TRBD2. Germline V gene sequence: CDR1 SGHVS, CDR2 FNYEAQ. V shed 5 bases, J shed 3 bases, and the junction held 7 bases outside the gene matches. The CDR3 totals 15 residues. CDR3: CASSDPGTNYNEQFF. In nucleotides, the CDR3 is TGTGCCAGCAGCGACCCCGGGACTAACTACAATGAGCAGTTCTTC.

In the case of this clonotype: A single base separates this from a much larger clone, so it may be a read error. The rearrangement joins TRBV7-2 to TRBJ1-2; D uncertain. V gave up 6 bases and J gave up 4 bases, with 12 bases separating them. The CDR3 extends over 13 amino acids. The germline V gene has CDR1 SGHTA and CDR2 FQGNSA. Written as DNA, the CDR3 is TGTGCCAGCAGAATCGGTAGCAGCTATGGCTACACCTTC. Its protein is CASRIGSSYGYTF.

This clonotype has a count of ten or more. V is TRBV10-3 and J is TRBJ1-2; 7 bases align to TRBD1. This CDR3 spans 14 amino acids. Trimming removed 4 bases from V and 6 bases from J; junction bases left unmatched: 8. From germline, CDR1 is ENHRY and CDR2 SYGVKD. The DNA of the CDR3 is TGTGCCATCAGTGGAGTCGATAGGGGGCATGGCTACACCTTC. Protein product: CAISGVDRGHGYTF.

This clonotype occurred once. The rearrangement links TRBV13 to TRBJ1-5; 7 nucleotides match TRBD1. With 3 bases clipped from V and 7 bases from J, the junction kept 3 bases outside the gene matches. This CDR3 region has 13 residues. Per the germline V gene, CDR1 is PRHDT and CDR2 is FYEKMQ (reference sequence). In DNA form, the CDR3 reads TGTGCCAGCAGCTTTCAACAGGGGCAGCCCCAGCATTTT. It specifies CASSFQQGQPQHF. The whole variable domain, remainder taken from reference TRBV13 and TRBJ1-5, is AAGVIQSPRHLIKEKRETATLKCYPIPRHDTVYWYQQGPGQDPQFLISFYEKMQSDKGSIPDRFSAQQFSDYHSELNMSSLELGDSALYFCASSFQQGQPQHFGDGTRLSIL.

The sample holds a few counts of this clonotype. The V and J genes are TRBV4-3 and TRBJ2-3; 7 nucleotides match TRBD1. The germline V gene encodes CDR1 LGHNA and CDR2 YSLEER. Losses at the gene ends were 3 bases for V and 6 bases for J; bases not matched to a gene: 3. This CDR3 is 13 amino acids long. The CDR3 sequence is CASSQGQWDTQYF. As DNA, the CDR3 is TGCGCCAGCAGCCAGGGACAGTGGGATACGCAGTATTTT.

A few counts support this clonotype. CDR3 loop: CSVEGPASGNTIYF. CDR3 in DNA: TGCAGCGTTGAAGGTCCGGCCTCTGGAAACACCATATATTTT. The gene calls are TRBV29-1 and TRBJ1-3; D unclear. Deletions cut 1 base from V and 0 bases from J, with 7 bases between. Germline assignment: CDR1 SQVTM and CDR2 ANQGSEA. CDR3 length: 14 residues.

This clonotype was counted only a few times. The CDR3 here is CSARMADSGTDTQYF. CDR3 DNA: TGCAGTGCTAGAATGGCCGACTCGGGGACAGATACGCAGTATTTT. The chain employs TRBV20-1 and TRBJ2-3; the D gene is possibly TRBD2 (5 bases). The V gene's germline CDR1 is DFQATT and CDR2 SNEGSKA (reference sequence). V lost 2 bases to trimming and J lost 3 bases, with 15 bases between them. There are 15 residues in the CDR3.

Comment on this clonotype: A much larger clone differs from this one at a single base, so this may be a read error. The chain links TRBV2 to TRBJ2-3; D possibly uses TRBD1 or TRBD2 (5 bases each). V was shortened by 4 bases and J by 0 bases, with 8 bases between the two germline ends. Per the germline V gene, CDR1 is SNHLY and CDR2 is FYNNEI. The CDR3 extends over 14 amino acids. This CDR3 is CASSGGDSTDTQYF. The CDR3 DNA reads as TGTGCCAGCAGTGGAGGGGACAGCACAGATACGCAGTATTTT.

The chain carries TRBV4-2 and TRBJ2-2; D call uncertain. The CDR3 runs to 15 residues. Per the germline V gene, CDR1 is LGHNA and CDR2 is YNFKEQ. With 2 bases removed from V and 4 bases from J, the gap between germline ends came to 11 bases. In nucleotides, the CDR3 is TGTGCCAGCAGCCAACGGACCGAGGTCACCGGGGAGCTGTTTTTT. Protein: CASSQRTEVTGELFF.